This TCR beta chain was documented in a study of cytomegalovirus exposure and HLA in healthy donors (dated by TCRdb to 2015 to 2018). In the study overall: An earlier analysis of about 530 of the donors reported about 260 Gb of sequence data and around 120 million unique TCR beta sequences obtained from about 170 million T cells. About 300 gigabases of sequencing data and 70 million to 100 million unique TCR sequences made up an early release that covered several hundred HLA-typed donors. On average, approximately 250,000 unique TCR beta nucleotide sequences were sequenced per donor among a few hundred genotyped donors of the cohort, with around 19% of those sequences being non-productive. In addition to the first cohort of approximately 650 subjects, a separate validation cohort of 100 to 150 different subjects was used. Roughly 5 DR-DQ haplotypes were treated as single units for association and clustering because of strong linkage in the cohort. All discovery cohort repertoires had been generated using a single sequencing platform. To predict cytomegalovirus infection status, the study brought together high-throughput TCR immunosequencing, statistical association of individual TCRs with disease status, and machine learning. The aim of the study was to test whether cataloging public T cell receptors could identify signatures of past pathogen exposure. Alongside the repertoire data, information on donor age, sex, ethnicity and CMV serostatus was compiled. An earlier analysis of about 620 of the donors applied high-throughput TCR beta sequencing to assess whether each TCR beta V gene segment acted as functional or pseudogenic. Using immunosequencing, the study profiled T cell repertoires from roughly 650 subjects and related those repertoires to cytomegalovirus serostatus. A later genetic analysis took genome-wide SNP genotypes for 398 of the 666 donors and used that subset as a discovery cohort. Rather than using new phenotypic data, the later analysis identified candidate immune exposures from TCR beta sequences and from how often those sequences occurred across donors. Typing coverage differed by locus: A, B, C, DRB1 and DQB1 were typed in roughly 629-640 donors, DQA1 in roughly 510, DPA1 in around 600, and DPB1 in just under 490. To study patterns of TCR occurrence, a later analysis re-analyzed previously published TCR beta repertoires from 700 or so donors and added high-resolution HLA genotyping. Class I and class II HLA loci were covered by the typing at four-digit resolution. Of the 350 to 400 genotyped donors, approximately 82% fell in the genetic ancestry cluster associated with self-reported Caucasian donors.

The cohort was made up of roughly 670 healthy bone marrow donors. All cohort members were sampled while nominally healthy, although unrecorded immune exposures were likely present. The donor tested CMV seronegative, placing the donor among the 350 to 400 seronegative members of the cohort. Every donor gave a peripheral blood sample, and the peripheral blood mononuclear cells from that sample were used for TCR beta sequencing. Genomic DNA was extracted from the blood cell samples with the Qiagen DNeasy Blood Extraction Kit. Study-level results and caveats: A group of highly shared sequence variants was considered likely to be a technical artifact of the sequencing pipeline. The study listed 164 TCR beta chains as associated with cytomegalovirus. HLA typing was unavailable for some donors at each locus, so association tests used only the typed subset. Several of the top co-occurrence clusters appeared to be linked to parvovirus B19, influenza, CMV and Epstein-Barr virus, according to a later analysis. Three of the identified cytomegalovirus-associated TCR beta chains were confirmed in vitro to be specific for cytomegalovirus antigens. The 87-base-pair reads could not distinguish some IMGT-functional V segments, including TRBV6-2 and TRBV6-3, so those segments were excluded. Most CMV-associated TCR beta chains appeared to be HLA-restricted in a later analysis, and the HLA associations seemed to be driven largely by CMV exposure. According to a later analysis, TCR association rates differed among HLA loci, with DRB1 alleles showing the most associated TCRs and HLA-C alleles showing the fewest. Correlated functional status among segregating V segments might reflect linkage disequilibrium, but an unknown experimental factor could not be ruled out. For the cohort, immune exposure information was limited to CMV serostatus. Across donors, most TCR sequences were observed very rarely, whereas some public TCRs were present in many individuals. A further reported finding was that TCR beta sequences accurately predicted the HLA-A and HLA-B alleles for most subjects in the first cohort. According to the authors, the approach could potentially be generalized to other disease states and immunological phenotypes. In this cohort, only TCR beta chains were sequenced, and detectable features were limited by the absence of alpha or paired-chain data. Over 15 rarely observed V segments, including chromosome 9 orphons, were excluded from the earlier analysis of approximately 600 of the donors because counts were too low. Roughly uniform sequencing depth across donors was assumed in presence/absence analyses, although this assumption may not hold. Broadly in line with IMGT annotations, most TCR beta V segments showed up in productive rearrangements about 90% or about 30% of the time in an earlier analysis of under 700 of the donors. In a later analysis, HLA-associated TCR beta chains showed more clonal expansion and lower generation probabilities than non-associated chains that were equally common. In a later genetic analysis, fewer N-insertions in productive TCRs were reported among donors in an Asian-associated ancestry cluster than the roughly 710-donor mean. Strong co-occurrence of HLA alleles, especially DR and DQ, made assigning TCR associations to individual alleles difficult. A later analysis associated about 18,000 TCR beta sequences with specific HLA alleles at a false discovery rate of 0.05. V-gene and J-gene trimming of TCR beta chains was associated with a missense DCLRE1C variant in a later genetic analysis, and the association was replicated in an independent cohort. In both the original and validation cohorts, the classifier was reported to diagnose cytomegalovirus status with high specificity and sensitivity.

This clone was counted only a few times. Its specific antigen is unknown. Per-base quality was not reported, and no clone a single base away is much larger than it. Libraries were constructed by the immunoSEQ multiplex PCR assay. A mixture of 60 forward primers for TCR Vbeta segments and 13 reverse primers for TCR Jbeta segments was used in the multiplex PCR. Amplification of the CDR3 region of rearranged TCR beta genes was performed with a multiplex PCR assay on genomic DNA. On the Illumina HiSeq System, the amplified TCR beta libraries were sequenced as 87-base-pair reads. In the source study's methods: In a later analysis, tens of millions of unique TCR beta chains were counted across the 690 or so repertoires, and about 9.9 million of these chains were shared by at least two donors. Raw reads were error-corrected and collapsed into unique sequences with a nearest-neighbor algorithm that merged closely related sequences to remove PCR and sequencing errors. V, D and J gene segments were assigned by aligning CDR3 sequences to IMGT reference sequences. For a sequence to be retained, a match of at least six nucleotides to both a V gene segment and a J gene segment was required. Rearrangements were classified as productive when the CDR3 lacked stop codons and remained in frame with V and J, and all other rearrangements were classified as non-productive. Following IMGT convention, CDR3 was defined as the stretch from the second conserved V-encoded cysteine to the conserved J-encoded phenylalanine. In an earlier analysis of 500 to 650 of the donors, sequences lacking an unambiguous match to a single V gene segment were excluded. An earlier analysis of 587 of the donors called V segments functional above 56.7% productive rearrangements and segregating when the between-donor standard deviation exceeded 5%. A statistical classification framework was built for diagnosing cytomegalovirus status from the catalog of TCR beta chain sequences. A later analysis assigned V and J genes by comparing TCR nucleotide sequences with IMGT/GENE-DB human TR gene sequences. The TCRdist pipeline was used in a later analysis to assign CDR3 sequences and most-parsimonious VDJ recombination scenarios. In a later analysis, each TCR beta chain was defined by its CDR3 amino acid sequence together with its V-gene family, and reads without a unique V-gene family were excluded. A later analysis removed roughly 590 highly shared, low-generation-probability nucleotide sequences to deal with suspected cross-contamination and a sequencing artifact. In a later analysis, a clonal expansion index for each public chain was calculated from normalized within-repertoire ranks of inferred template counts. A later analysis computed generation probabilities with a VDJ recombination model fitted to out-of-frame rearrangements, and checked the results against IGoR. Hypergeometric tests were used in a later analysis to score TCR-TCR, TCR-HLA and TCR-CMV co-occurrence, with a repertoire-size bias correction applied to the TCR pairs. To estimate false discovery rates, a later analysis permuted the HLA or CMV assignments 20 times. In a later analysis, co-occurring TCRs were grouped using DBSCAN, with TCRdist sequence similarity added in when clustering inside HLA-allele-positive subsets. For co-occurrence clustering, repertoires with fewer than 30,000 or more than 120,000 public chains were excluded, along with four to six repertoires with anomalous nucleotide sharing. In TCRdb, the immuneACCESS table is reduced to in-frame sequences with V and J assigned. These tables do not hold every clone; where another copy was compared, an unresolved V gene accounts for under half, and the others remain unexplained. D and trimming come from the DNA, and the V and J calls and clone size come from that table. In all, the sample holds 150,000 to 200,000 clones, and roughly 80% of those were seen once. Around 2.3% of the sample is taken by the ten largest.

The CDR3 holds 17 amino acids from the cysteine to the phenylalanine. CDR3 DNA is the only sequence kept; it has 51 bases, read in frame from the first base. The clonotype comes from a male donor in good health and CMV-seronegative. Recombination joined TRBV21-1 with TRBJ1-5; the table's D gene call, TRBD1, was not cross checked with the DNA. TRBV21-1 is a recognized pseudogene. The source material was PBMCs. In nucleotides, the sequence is TGTGCCAGCAGCAAATCGTCAGGGGGCGCTTTCCATCAGCCCCAGCATTTT. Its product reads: CASSKSSGGAFHQPQHF.